The rows below give T cell receptor beta chains drawn from one sample of a study of blood T cell repertoires in COVID-19. Produced via immunoSEQ multiplex PCR; TCRdb's table is partial and in-frame only. Among about 120,000 clones listed, about 80% were seen once. Sequenced sample: peripheral blood. The receptors stem from a woman between 50 and 59 years old with acute or convalescent COVID-19. The conserved cysteine and the conserved F or W are not part of the CDR3 here. Fields, in order: V gene, CDR3 length, J gene, CDR3 protein.

>TRBV9|12|TRBJ2-4
ASSARDISNIQY
>TRBV3-1/TRBV3-2|11|TRBJ1-5
ASSQDRVQPQH
>TRBV5-1|11|TRBJ1-1
ASSLNRNTEAF
>TRBV24-1|11|TRBJ2-5
ATSDPPIETQY
>TRBV7-9|15|TRBJ2-2
ASSSRLAGWDTGELF
>TRBV28|13|TRBJ2-1
ASSPFTGANNEQF
>TRBV7-9|13|TRBJ2-1
ASSFLGRSYNEQF
>TRBV2|14|TRBJ1-2
ASSGAQGDGNYGYT
>TRBV19|12|TRBJ2-1
ASIASGSPHEQF
>TRBV2|13|TRBJ1-2
ASTYGQGEIYGYT
>TRBV27|11|TRBJ1-1
ASNRDPGTEAF
>TRBV10-3|11|TRBJ1-5
AISELAGGPQH
>TRBV19|10|TRBJ1-2
ASTGNAEGYT
>TRBV7-2|13|TRBJ2-3
ASSLGPGGTDTQY
>TRBV11-3|11|TRBJ1-1
ASSLAVNTEAF
>TRBV3-1/TRBV3-2|13|TRBJ1-4
ASSQEYATNEKLF
>TRBV3-1/TRBV3-2|12|TRBJ1-6
ASSQGPGGSPLH
>TRBV19|13|TRBJ2-3
ASSNIKRGTDTQY
>TRBV28|11|TRBJ1-2
ASSLGRNYGYT
>TRBV2|11|TRBJ1-1
ASNQHTNTEAF
>TRBV10-3|13|TRBJ1-1
AISDPDRVNTEAF
>TRBV21-1|14|TRBJ1-6
ASSKYRGFFNSPLH
>TRBV4-2|13|TRBJ1-5
ASSQEVGGAQPQH
>TRBV4-2|12|TRBJ1-3
ASSQGGIGNTIY
>TRBV2|13|TRBJ2-7
ASRTGLAGVGEQY
>TRBV11-2|12|TRBJ2-5
ASSLGTSVGTQY
>TRBV28|11|TRBJ1-5
ASSLTQGQPQH
>TRBV12-3/TRBV12-4|11|TRBJ1-2
ASSSTARYGYT
>TRBV5-1|12|TRBJ2-3
ASSPGGDADTQY
>TRBV7-3|14|TRBJ1-1
ASSLRSPGKHTEAF
>TRBV30|9|TRBJ2-5
AWSVGGTQY
>TRBV2|12|TRBJ2-7
ASSEQGRSYEQY
>TRBV2|12|TRBJ2-3
ASKWAGPRDTQY
>TRBV27|14|TRBJ2-7
ASSLSAGTSGNEQY
>TRBV5-1|13|TRBJ2-5
AGSLDGSPRETQY
>TRBV30|13|TRBJ1-5
AWSARGAFGQPQH
>TRBV19|10|TRBJ2-7
ASRDTYYEQY
>TRBV28|13|TRBJ1-5
ASSLVDFSNQPQH
>TRBV3-1/TRBV3-2|13|TRBJ1-4
ASSPWTLSGEKLF
>TRBV7-8|13|TRBJ2-7
ASRRDRFQVHEQY
>TRBV19|11|TRBJ1-5
ASRDRGDQPQH
>TRBV28|14|TRBJ1-6
ASSSTPLTYNSPLH
>TRBV30|8|TRBJ2-1
AWNRNEQF
>TRBV5-1|14|TRBJ2-7
ASTRDGTVDKGEQY
>TRBV28|12|TRBJ1-3
ASSTGAAGNTIY
>TRBV2|13|TRBJ1-6
ASGREGSYNSPLH
>TRBV27|13|TRBJ1-2
ASSPITDANYGYT
>TRBV5-1|11|TRBJ2-1
ASSSTGNNEQF
>TRBV29-1|10|TRBJ1-2
SVDRALHGYT
>TRBV19|11|TRBJ2-3
ASSGQGKDTQY
>TRBV7-6|12|TRBJ1-1
ASSLGAGNTEAF
>TRBV7-9|12|TRBJ1-1
ASSLGELNTEAF